The 32 T cell receptor beta chains below all came from one sample that was sequenced in a study of blood T cells in healthy people across ages. Through a sample-barcoded 5' primer and a J-beta primer mix, a second PCR was run for roughly 6 to 11 cycles. TCRdb reprocessed the 5' RACE reads with MiXCR, giving one entry per CDR3 protein. The table has some 1.5 million distinct CDR3 sequences, about 30% seen once; the top ten hold roughly 8.2%. Sequenced input: blood. Receptor source: a woman younger than 45 in good health.

This clonotype was picked up a small number of times. The rearrangement joins TRBV7-2 to TRBJ1-5; possibly TRBD1 for D (5 bases). Trimming stripped 1 base from V and 6 bases from J, with 13 bases between. Germline loops: CDR1 SGHTA, CDR2 FQGNSA. This CDR3 region has 15 residues. The CDR3 spells CASSLGAAGRQPQHF. The CDR3 DNA reads TGTGCCAGCAGCTTAGGGGCGGCAGGGCGTCAGCCCCAGCATTTT.

This sequence joins TRBV19 and TRBJ1-5; D may be TRBD1 (5 bases). V shed 7 bases and J shed 0 bases, with 13 bases lying between them. Germline CDR1 reads LNHDA; CDR2 reads SQIVND (reference sequence). There are 15 residues in the CDR3. The CDR3 sequence: CASTRTGDSNQPQHF. The DNA for the CDR3 is TGTGCCAGTACGAGGACGGGGGATAGCAATCAGCCCCAGCATTTT.

In regard to this clonotype: Mismatch with germline at one junction end may stem from a read error. The J gene is TRBJ2-1, the V gene TRBV10-2; 9 bases are a match to TRBD2. Germline V gives CDR1 WSHSY, CDR2 SAAADI. The CDR3 consists of 16 residues. CDR3 sequence reads: CAGSGGLAGTYNEQFF. CDR3 coding DNA: TGCGCCGGCAGTGGTGGGCTAGCGGGAACATACAATGAGCAGTTCTTC.

This clonotype was seen at least ten times. This chain uses TRBV9 with TRBJ2-1, with D unclear. Trimming removed 0 bases from V and 9 bases from J, with 7 bases in between. The CDR3 has 12 residues. Germline assignment: CDR1 SGDLS and CDR2 YYNGEE. The CDR3: CASSVEAGEQFF. CDR3 nucleotides: TGTGCCAGCAGCGTAGAGGCTGGTGAGCAGTTCTTC.

This clonotype was counted many times. The gene calls are TRBV7-9 and TRBJ1-2, with 8 bases fitting TRBD1. Germline lookup yields CDR1 SEHNR and CDR2 FQNEAQ (reference sequence). CDR3 size: 15 residues. Trimming at V came to 4 bases and at J to 5 bases, leaving 9 bases not matched to a gene. DNA for the CDR3: TGTGCCAGCAGCTCACCGACCGGGACAGGTTATGGCTACACCTTC. It yields the protein CASSSPTGTGYGYTF. Based on the CDR3 plus reference TRBV7-9 and TRBJ1-2, the full variable domain is DTGVSQNPRHKITKRGQNVTFRCDPISEHNRLYWYRQTLGQGPEFLTYFQNEAQLEKSRLLSDRFSAERPKGSFSTLEIQRTEQGDSAMYLCASSSPTGTGYGYTFGSGTRLTVV.

Details on this clonotype: A single base separates this from a much larger clone, so it may be a read error. The gene calls are TRBV10-3 and TRBJ2-1; D possibly corresponds to TRBD2 (6 bases). The CDR3 has 15 amino acids. CDR1 is ENHRY and CDR2 is SYGVKD in the germline V gene. The germline V and J ends were trimmed by 3 bases and 4 bases, with 13 bases remaining between them. The CDR3 region has the DNA TGTGCCATCAGTGACGGGAGACATGGATACAATGAGCAGTTCTTC. This codes for CAISDGRHGYNEQFF.

As to this clonotype: With a much larger clone just one base away, this may be a read error. The chain carries TRBV7-2 and TRBJ2-7, with D hard to call. CDR1 is SGHTA, CDR2 FQGNSA, per germline. This CDR3 comprises 13 residues. CDR3 protein: CASSLGKSYERYF. CDR3 nucleotides: TGTGCCAGCAGCTTAGGCAAGTCCTACGAGCGGTACTTC.

This clonotype was seen a handful of times. This rearrangement joins TRBV10-3 to TRBJ2-2, with a tentative D call TRBD1 (6 bases). From germline, CDR1 is ENHRY and CDR2 SYGVKD. The CDR3 is 15 amino acids. The V gene lost 1 base and the J gene lost 7 bases, with 13 bases spanning the gap. The CDR3 is CAISEFGTSYGELFF. The CDR3 nucleotides read TGTGCCATCAGTGAGTTCGGGACATCCTACGGGGAGCTGTTTTTT.

The chain recombines TRBV7-9 with TRBJ1-1, with D maybe TRBD1 (5 bases). The CDR3 extends over 15 amino acids. Germline loops: CDR1 SEHNR, CDR2 FQNEAQ (reference sequence). V lost 2 bases and J 1 base, leaving 11 bases between the germline ends. CDR3 in DNA: TGTGCCAGCAGCTTAAGCTGGGGCCAGAACACTGAAGCTTTCTTT. Amino acid sequence: CASSLSWGQNTEAFF.

V usage is TRBV7-2 and J usage is TRBJ1-6; no definite D call. Germline V CDR1 and CDR2: SGHTA, FQGNSA. Trimming shortened V by 0 bases and J by 5 bases, and 8 bases separated the two germline ends. The CDR3 totals 15 residues. CDR3 nucleotides: TGTGCCAGCAGCTTAGCAGGGATGAATAATTCACCCCTCCACTTT. Protein: CASSLAGMNNSPLHF.

This clonotype was recorded many times. The chain couples TRBV29-1 to TRBJ1-2, with D uncertain. Between the trimmed V and J ends, which lost 7 bases and 5 bases, there was a span of 14 bases. The germline gives CDR1 SQVTM, CDR2 ANQGSEA. This CDR3 is 12 amino acids long. The CDR3 spells CSAGWGEYGYTF. CDR3 nucleotides: TGCAGCGCGGGGTGGGGAGAATATGGCTACACCTTC.

The V call is TRBV20-1, the J call TRBJ2-1; D is undetermined. The J call may be wrong; the DNA end is better matched by TRBJ2-7. The CDR3 spans 17 residues. From germline, CDR1 is DFQATT and CDR2 SNEGSKA (reference sequence). CDR3 protein: CSATDPLEPISYNEQYF. DNA for the CDR3: TGCAGTGCTACGGACCCTTTGGAACCCATCTCCTACAATGAGCAGTACTTC.

This clonotype was detected only a few times. CDR3 sequence: CASSVGLAGHEQYF. CDR3 bases: TGTGCCAGCAGCGTAGGGCTAGCGGGTCACGAGCAGTACTTC. The J gene is TRBJ2-7, the V gene TRBV9, with 8 bases that match TRBD2. CDR1 SGDLS and CDR2 YYNGEE come from the germline V gene. The trim removed 0 bases at V and 5 bases at J, leaving 4 bases unmatched. CDR3 length equals 14 residues.

The V gene is TRBV20-1, the J gene TRBJ2-3; D is undetermined. V was pared by 5 bases and J by 4 bases, with 13 bases between. The CDR3 is made up of 13 amino acids. Germline lookup yields CDR1 DFQATT and CDR2 SNEGSKA (reference sequence). CDR3 sequence: CSAVPRSADTQYF. The CDR3, as DNA: TGCAGTGCTGTCCCACGGAGCGCAGATACGCAGTATTTT.

This clonotype was seen a handful of times. The genes are TRBV7-2 and TRBJ2-3; the D gene could be TRBD1 or TRBD2 (5 bases each). V dropped 5 bases and J dropped 4 bases, with 16 bases sitting between them. Germline-derived CDR1 and CDR2 are SGHTA and FQGNSA. The CDR3 length is 15 residues. The CDR3 sequence is CASSPTGATSDTQYF. In DNA, the CDR3 is TGTGCCAGCAGCCCAACCGGGGCCACCTCAGATACGCAGTATTTT.

This chain links TRBV20-1 with TRBJ2-1, with a weak D call TRBD2 (6 bases). Per the germline V gene, CDR1 is DFQATT and CDR2 is SNEGSKA (reference sequence). The CDR3 totals 15 residues. The V and J ends lost 8 bases and 5 bases respectively, with 22 bases between them. The CDR3 loop reads CSIGGRAGSNNEQFF. DNA of the CDR3: TGCAGTATTGGGGGAAGAGCGGGTTCCAACAATGAGCAGTTCTTC.

The V gene is TRBV10-3, the J gene TRBJ1-1; D gene unclear. CDR3 size: 12 residues. The germline gives CDR1 ENHRY, CDR2 SYGVKD. The V gene lost 0 bases and the J gene lost 11 bases, with 10 bases spanning the gap. This CDR3 is CAISESGRLAFF. CDR3 nucleotides: TGTGCCATCAGTGAGTCGGGCAGGCTGGCTTTCTTT.

This clonotype was counted at least ten times. The chain is built from TRBV7-2 and TRBJ2-3, with D hard to call. V was clipped by 5 bases and J by 7 bases, with 13 bases between them. From germline, CDR1 is SGHTA and CDR2 FQGNSA. This CDR3 comprises 13 residues. The CDR3 is CASSQHGAHTQYF. CDR3 bases: TGTGCCAGCAGCCAACATGGTGCCCATACGCAGTATTTT.

The chain combines TRBV7-9 with TRBJ1-2; TRBD1 matches 9 bases. With V trimmed by 5 bases and J by 2 bases, 3 bases remained unmatched. This CDR3 has 14 residues. The germline gives CDR1 SEHNR, CDR2 FQNEAQ (reference sequence). CDR3: CASSKQGANYGYTF. In DNA form, the CDR3 reads TGTGCCAGCAGCAAACAGGGGGCCAACTATGGCTACACCTTC.

The chain combines TRBV12-3 or TRBV12-4 with TRBJ2-7; D may be TRBD1 (5 bases). Trimming took off 10 bases at V and 3 bases at J, with 13 bases between the two ends. The CDR3 contains 12 residues. The CDR3 sequence is CATQEQDYEQYF. The CDR3 coding sequence is TGTGCCACTCAAGAACAGGACTACGAGCAGTACTTC.

As for this clonotype: Germline and junction disagree at one end, which may indicate a read error. The gene calls are TRBV9 and TRBJ2-1, with TRBD2 matching 7 bases. The CDR3 sequence is 16 residues long. Germline V lookup: CDR1 SGDLS, CDR2 YYNGEE. The CDR3 DNA sequence: TGTGCCCGCAGCGTTTCCCGGACTAGATCCTACAATGAGCAGTTCTTC. Residues: CARSVSRTRSYNEQFF. The variable domain in full, completed from reference TRBV9 and TRBJ2-1, reads DSGVTQTPKHLITATGQRVTLRCSPRSGDLSVYWYQQSLDQGLQFLIQYYNGEERAKGNILERFSAQQFPDLHSELNLSSLELGDSALYFCARSVSRTRSYNEQFFGPGTRLTVL.

This clonotype has more than one count but fewer than ten. The V and J genes are TRBV20-1 and TRBJ2-3; the D gene could be TRBD1 or TRBD2 (6 bases each). V was clipped by 6 bases and J by 6 bases, with 16 bases between them. Germline assignment: CDR1 DFQATT and CDR2 SNEGSKA (reference sequence). The CDR3 has 13 amino acids. The CDR3 DNA follows: TGCAGTGCCAAGGGGGGAGCGGTGGATACGCAGTATTTT. Its protein is CSAKGGAVDTQYF.

This clonotype has more than one count but fewer than ten. The chain recombines TRBV6-1 with TRBJ2-1; 8 positions match TRBD1. There are 15 residues in the CDR3. Germline CDR1 MNHNS, CDR2 SASEGT. The V gene end was trimmed by 5 bases and the J gene end by 8 bases; junction bases not matched to a gene: 11. Here the CDR3 reads CASSTRFDRGDEQFF. The CDR3 DNA reads as TGTGCCAGCAGTACCCGATTTGACAGGGGCGATGAGCAGTTCTTC.

This clonotype was counted a few times. This may be a read error, as it is one base from a much larger clone. The chain is built from TRBV12-3 or TRBV12-4 and TRBJ2-7; D may be TRBD1 (6 bases). The CDR3 is 13 residues long. The CDR3 DNA reads TGTGCCGGCAGTTTTACAGGGCTCTACGAGCAGTACTTC. This translates into CAGSFTGLYEQYF.

This clonotype was counted once. The chain is built from TRBV20-1 and TRBJ1-4; D is unclear. Per germline, CDR1 DFQATT and CDR2 SNEGSKA (reference sequence). The CDR3 extends over 14 amino acids. V was trimmed by 6 bases and J by 5 bases, leaving 16 bases between them. Here the CDR3 DNA reads TGCAGTGCGCGGAACACGGCGCGAAATGAAAAACTGTTTTTT. This translates into CSARNTARNEKLFF.

This clonotype turned up a few times. This chain joins TRBV20-1 and TRBJ1-2; TRBD1 is a possible D gene (6 bases). Per germline, CDR1 DFQATT and CDR2 SNEGSKA (reference sequence). The V gene lost 1 base and the J gene lost 3 bases, with 9 bases spanning the gap. CDR3 size: 13 residues. In DNA form, the CDR3 reads TGCAGTGCTAGAGTCCCAGGGGACTATGGCTACACCTTC. It translates to CSARVPGDYGYTF.

The genes are TRBV5-1 and TRBJ1-2; D is unresolved. CDR3 length equals 13 residues. Trimming removed 3 bases at V and 6 bases at J, with 12 bases between. CDR1 SGHRS and CDR2 YFSETQ come from the germline V gene. The CDR3: CASSYEAGDGYTF. As DNA, the CDR3 is TGCGCCAGCAGCTACGAGGCAGGAGATGGCTACACCTTC.

About this clonotype: This sequence may be a read error, since a much larger clone differs from it by one base. The V and J genes are TRBV7-9 and TRBJ2-3, with D uncertain. The germline gives CDR1 SEHNR, CDR2 FQNEAQ (reference sequence). The CDR3 sequence is 14 residues long. The CDR3 DNA sequence: TGTGCCAGCAGCTACCGGACGAGCACAGATAGGCAGTATTTT. The encoded protein is CASSYRTSTDRQYF.

The chain's CDR3 is CASSPRTGEHQPQHF. The CDR3 DNA reads TGTGCCAGCAGCCCGCGGACAGGGGAACATCAGCCCCAGCATTTT. The rearrangement joins TRBV27 to TRBJ1-5; 9 bases are shared with TRBD1. CDR1 is MNHEY and CDR2 is SMNVEV in the germline V gene (reference sequence). This CDR3 has 15 amino acids. V shed 6 bases and J 5 bases; nucleotides not matched to a gene: 8.

This clonotype was detected a few times. J is TRBJ2-2 and V is TRBV12-3 or TRBV12-4, with 9 bases aligning to TRBD2. The J segment lost 4 bases and the V segment lost 1 base, leaving 7 bases of the junction unmatched. This CDR3 has 17 residues. The CDR3: CASSLGLLAGVTGELFF. The CDR3 DNA reads TGTGCCAGCAGTTTAGGTTTATTAGCGGGAGTCACCGGGGAGCTGTTTTTT.

The genes are TRBV24-1 and TRBJ2-2; D remains ambiguous. V lost 5 bases and J 4 bases, leaving 13 bases between the germline ends. The CDR3 is made up of 15 amino acids. Germline V gene lookup returns CDR1 KGHDR and CDR2 SFDVKD. CDR3 in amino acids: CATSGSELGTGELFF. DNA for the CDR3: TGTGCCACCAGTGGATCTGAGCTCGGCACCGGGGAGCTGTTTTTT.

The CDR3 DNA reads TGCAGTGCTAGAGATCGCCAGGGGCCCCACAGCACAGATACGCAGTATTTT. Its translation is CSARDRQGPHSTDTQYF. This chain uses TRBV20-1 with TRBJ2-3; maybe TRBD1 (6 bases). V lost 0 bases to trimming and J lost 0 bases, with 16 bases between them. The CDR3 has 17 amino acids. Germline lookup yields CDR1 DFQATT and CDR2 SNEGSKA (reference sequence).